A single sample gave rise to the 28 T cell receptor beta chains below, sequenced in a study of T cell clonality in common variable immunodeficiency. This table comes from immunoSEQ multiplex PCR, and its TCRdb copy is limited to in-frame clones, with some not included. There are over 50,000 clones in the sample, none observed a single time. The sequencing sample was made of peripheral blood mononuclear cells. The receptors were sampled from a person aged 18 to 69 in good health.

At least ten counts were recorded for this clone. The read is 3 residues too short to cover the CDR3 end, so that end is filled in from the germline J gene. This chain links TRBV5-4 with TRBJ2-5, with TRBD2 matching over 8 bases. After removal of 4 bases from V and 5 bases from J, the junction contained 10 bases not matched to a gene. The CDR3 loop spans 15 amino acids. Germline CDR1 SGHNT, CDR2 YYREEE (reference sequence). CDR3: CASSPRGGAGETQYF. CDR3 DNA (partial): TGTGCCAGCAGCCCCCGGGGGGGCGCCGGGGAGACC.

This clone was observed many times. The missing CDR3 end, 3 residues past where the read stops, is filled in from the germline J gene. V gene TRBV30 combines with J gene TRBJ2-7, with D perhaps matching TRBD1 (6 bases). V dropped 2 bases and J dropped 1 base, with 9 bases sitting between them. The CDR3 sequence is 13 residues long. The germline V gene has CDR1 GTSNPN and CDR2 SVGIG (reference sequence). CDR3 loop: CAWSPGVSYEQYF. The CDR3 bases that were read are TGTGCCTGGAGTCCAGGGGTATCCTACGAG.

This clone was counted many times. Read sequence stops 3 residues before the CDR3 end, and the germline J gene provides the missing end. This rearrangement joins TRBV6-2 or TRBV6-3 to TRBJ2-4, with 9 nucleotides matching TRBD1. Germline CDR1 reads MNHEY; CDR2 reads SVGEGT. The V gene end was trimmed by 5 bases and the J gene end by 2 bases; junction bases not matched to a gene: 7. The CDR3 length is 16 residues. The part of the CDR3 DNA that was read is TGTGCCAGCAGTCACGGACAGGGGAGGACCAAAAACATT. The encoded protein is CASSHGQGRTKNI. The CDR3 reads in full as CASSHGQGRTKNIQYF.

This clone has ten or more counts. The CDR3 DNA, read in part, is TGTGCCAGCAGCTCTGGACAGGGAGTGTACGAG. Translated, it gives CASSSGQGVYE. The CDR3 reads in full as CASSSGQGVYEQYF. This rearrangement joins TRBV13 to TRBJ2-7, with TRBD1 matching over 8 bases. The read stops 3 residues short of the end of the CDR3; the missing end is completed from the germline J gene. Germline V gives CDR1 PRHDT, CDR2 FYEKMQ (reference sequence). The junction had 6 bases not matched to a gene; V was cut back by 4 bases and J by 4 bases. The CDR3 is 14 residues long.

This clone was observed a few times. CDR3 amino acids: CASGALVNEQFF. CDR3 bases read: TGTGCCAGCGGAGCACTAGTGAATGAG. The chain couples TRBV2 to TRBJ2-1, with D tentatively TRBD2 (5 bases). The read ends 3 residues before the CDR3 terminus; that terminus is restored from the germline J gene. CDR1 SNHLY and CDR2 FYNNEI come from the germline V gene. The germline V and J ends were trimmed by 8 bases and 7 bases, with 12 bases remaining between them. The CDR3 is 12 residues long.

The table lists this clone with many counts. The observed sequence ends 3 residues before the CDR3 terminus, with the missing tail filled in from the germline J gene. The rearrangement links TRBV2 to TRBJ1-2; TRBD1 agrees at 12 bases. CDR1 and CDR2 from the germline V gene are SNHLY and FYNNEI. CDR3 length: 13 residues. CDR3 DNA (partial): TGTGCCAGCAGTCTGGGACAGGGGGCAGGC. This gives the protein CASSLGQGAG. The full CDR3 protein reads CASSLGQGAGYTF. The complete variable domain, with remaining parts taken from reference TRBV2 and TRBJ1-2, reads EPEVTQTPSHQVTQMGQEVILRCVPISNHLYFYWYRQILGQKVEFLVSFYNNEISEKSEIFDDQFSVERPDGSNFTLKIRSTKLEDSAMYFCASSLGQGAGYTFGSGTRLTVV.

Many counts were recorded for this clone. The CDR3 end lies 3 residues beyond the end of the read and is filled in from the germline J gene. The V and J genes are TRBV5-5 and TRBJ1-5; D is possibly TRBD1 (5 bases). The germline gives CDR1 SGHKS, CDR2 YYEKEE (reference sequence). The CDR3 totals 15 residues. The V end was cut by 1 base, the J end by 3 bases, with 11 bases between. This CDR3 is CASSLFSGSNQPQHF. CDR3 DNA, as far as it was read: TGTGCCAGCAGCTTGTTCTCAGGGTCCAATCAGCCC.

A word on this clone: The CDR3 goes on 3 residues after the read ends, and that part is filled in from the germline J gene. The V gene is TRBV7-9, the J gene TRBJ1-2, with 10 positions matching TRBD1. From germline, CDR1 is SEHNR and CDR2 FQNEAQ (reference sequence). CDR3 size: 15 residues. Here the CDR3 reads CASSYRQGATDTYTF. CDR3 bases read: TGTGCCAGCAGCTACCGACAGGGGGCCACAGATACC.

Many counts were recorded for this clone. Read data end 3 residues before the CDR3 end; the end is taken from the germline J gene. The chain uses TRBV7-3 and TRBJ2-7; the D gene is possibly TRBD2 (6 bases). The CDR3 length is 15 residues. The germline V gene encodes CDR1 SGHTA and CDR2 FQGTGA. The V gene lost 5 bases and the J gene lost 1 base, with 15 bases spanning the gap. CDR3 DNA, as far as it was read: TGTGCCAGCAGCCCTCAAGGCGGGGAATCCTACGAG. Residues: CASSPQGGESYE. Given in full, the CDR3 is CASSPQGGESYEQYF. Using reference TRBV7-3 and TRBJ2-7 for the parts outside the CDR3, the full variable domain is GAGVSQTPSNKVTEKGKYVELRCDPISGHTALYWYRQSLGQGPEFLIYFQGTGAADDSGLPNDRFFAVRPEGSVSTLKIQRTERGDSAVYLCASSPQGGESYEQYFGPGTRLTVT.

This clone was detected many times. The sequence runs out 3 residues before the end of the CDR3; the remainder is reconstructed from the germline J gene. The V gene is TRBV5-6, the J gene TRBJ2-3; TRBD2 matches at 8 bases. The germline CDR1 and CDR2 sequences are SGHDT and YYEEEE. The CDR3 is 14 residues long. V shed 2 bases and J 2 bases; nucleotides not matched to a gene: 1. The part of the CDR3 DNA that was read is TGTGCCAGCAGCTTACTAGCGGACACAGATACG. The encoded protein is CASSLLADTDT. The entire CDR3 protein reads CASSLLADTDTQYF.

This clone was counted at least ten times. From the germline J gene comes the end of the CDR3, since the read stops 3 residues before it. This chain connects TRBV20-1 to TRBJ1-4; TRBD1 matches at 9 bases. The CDR3 has 15 amino acids. Looked up from germline, CDR1 is DFQATT and CDR2 is SNEGSKA (reference sequence). The part of the CDR3 DNA that was read is TGCAGTGCCCCCCACCGGGACAGGGAAAGTTCACCA. Amino acid sequence: CSAPHRDRESSP. The whole CDR3 sequence reads CSAPHRDRESSPLFF.

The CDR3 sequence is CASGETGRDTGELFF. The CDR3 bases that were read are TGTGCCAGTGGCGAGACAGGCCGCGACACCGGGGAG. V is TRBV19 and J is TRBJ2-2; tentatively, D is TRBD1 (6 bases). The observed sequence ends 3 residues before the CDR3 terminus, with the missing tail filled in from the germline J gene. The CDR3 spans 15 residues. The V end was cut by 8 bases, the J end by 3 bases, with 16 bases between. The germline gives CDR1 LNHDA, CDR2 SQIVND (reference sequence).

Many counts were recorded for this clone. Sequencing ends 3 residues short of the CDR3 end; the germline J gene provides the rest. The rearrangement links TRBV4-2 to TRBJ2-1, with 12 bases fitting TRBD2. Germline assignment: CDR1 LGHNA and CDR2 YNFKEQ. V lost 4 bases to trimming and J lost 0 bases; unmatched junction nucleotides: 4. The CDR3 has 17 amino acids. CDR3 DNA, as far as it was read: TGTGCCAGCAGCCGGCAACTAGCGGGAGGCTCCTACAATGAG. It yields the protein CASSRQLAGGSYNE. In full, the CDR3 is CASSRQLAGGSYNEQFF.

This clone was detected many times. The DNA ends 3 residues before the CDR3 does, and the rest of the CDR3 is filled in from the germline J gene. The chain joins TRBV5-5 to TRBJ2-3, with D possibly matching TRBD1 (6 bases). CDR3 length: 14 residues. CDR1 is SGHKS and CDR2 is YYEKEE in the germline V gene (reference sequence). The covered CDR3 bases are TGTGCCAGCAGCTCGACAGGATACCAAGAGACG. Protein product: CASSSTGYQET. In full, the CDR3 reads CASSSTGYQETQYF.

This clone has more than one count but fewer than ten. The read ends 3 residues shy of where the CDR3 ends; the end is completed using the germline J gene. The chain is built from TRBV7-9 and TRBJ2-3, with 10 bases lining up with TRBD2. Per germline, CDR1 SEHNR and CDR2 FQNEAQ (reference sequence). The CDR3 sequence is 15 residues long. The sequenced CDR3 bases are TGTGCCAGCAGCCCAGGACTAGCGGATCAAGAGACG. Residues: CASSPGLADQET. The whole CDR3 is CASSPGLADQETQYF.

With respect to this clone: The sequence runs out 3 residues before the end of the CDR3; the remainder is reconstructed from the germline J gene. The chain has TRBV18 and TRBJ1-2; 9 bases match TRBD1. Germline V gene data show CDR1 as KGHSH and CDR2 as LQKENI. The CDR3 runs to 16 residues. CDR3 amino acids: CASSRPSGQGKGGYTF. CDR3 DNA (partial): TGTGCCAGCTCACGACCCTCCGGACAGGGGAAGGGGGGC. The whole variable domain, remainder taken from reference TRBV18 and TRBJ1-2, is NAGVMQNPRHLVRRRGQEARLRCSPMKGHSHVYWYRQLPEEGLKFMVYLQKENIIDESGMPKERFSAEFPKEGPSILRIQQVVRGDSAAYFCASSRPSGQGKGGYTFGSGTRLTVV.

This clone was detected many times. A read error may produce the germline difference seen at one junction end. The CDR3 goes on 3 residues after the read ends, and that part is filled in from the germline J gene. V and J are TRBV4-2 and TRBJ2-1, with 14 bases matching TRBD2. Germline V gives CDR1 LGHNA, CDR2 YNFKEQ. This CDR3 is built from 18 residues. CDR3 sequence: CASPRGTSGRGWRNEQFF. CDR3 DNA, as far as it was read: TGCGCCAGCCCGCGGGGGACTAGCGGGAGAGGGTGGAGGAATGAG.

Notes on this clone: One end of the junction does not line up with germline, which may come from a read error. With the read ending 3 residues before the CDR3 end, the germline J gene is used to fill in that end. Additional DNA sequences in this sample encode the identical CDR3. The rearrangement links TRBV6-1 to TRBJ1-3; D may be TRBD1 (5 bases). Germline CDR1 and CDR2: MNHNS and SASEGT. This CDR3 comprises 14 residues. The CDR3 sequence is CASSEVRVGNTIYF. Incomplete CDR3 DNA: TGTGCCAGCAGTGAAGTCAGGGTCGGAAACACT.

This clone was seen ten or more times. This CDR3 reads CASSLKAGGETQYF. The part of the CDR3 DNA that was read is TGTGCCAGCAGCTTGAAAGCGGGAGGTGAGACC. The chain recombines TRBV5-4 with TRBJ2-5; 9 positions agree with TRBD2. The CDR3 goes on 3 residues after the read ends, and that part is filled in from the germline J gene. The CDR3 covers 14 residues. V was pared by 1 base and J by 5 bases, with 3 bases of the junction left unmatched. CDR1 and CDR2 (germline): SGHNT, YYREEE (reference sequence). Combining the CDR3 with reference TRBV5-4 and TRBJ2-5 gives the whole variable domain ETGVTQSPTHLIKTRGQQVTLRCSSQSGHNTVSWYQQALGQGPQFIFQYYREEENGRGNFPPRFSGLQFPNYSSELNVNALELDDSALYLCASSLKAGGETQYFGPGTRLLVL.

This clone was detected many times. The read ends 3 residues early relative to the CDR3; the germline J gene fills the gap. This rearrangement joins TRBV12-5 to TRBJ2-7, with TRBD1 matching over 7 bases. The CDR3 covers 15 residues. With 2 bases clipped from V and 5 bases from J, the junction kept 9 bases outside the gene matches. Germline V gene data show CDR1 as LGHNT and CDR2 as FRNRAP. The sequenced CDR3 bases are TGTGCTAGTGGTTTGCCGACAGGGTTTGGGCACGAG. Protein: CASGLPTGFGHE. The CDR3 in its entirety is CASGLPTGFGHEQYF.

Many counts were recorded for this clone. The junction does not match germline at one end; this may be a read error. The read stops 3 residues short of the end of the CDR3; the missing end is completed from the germline J gene. This chain uses TRBV4-2 with TRBJ2-3; D ambiguous. The CDR3 consists of 14 residues. CDR1 is LGHNA, CDR2 YNFKEQ, per germline. The CDR3 protein is CASSQEAFTDTQYF. CDR3 DNA, as far as it was read: TGCGCCAGCAGCCAAGAAGCCTTCACAGATACG.

At least ten counts were recorded for this clone. Read coverage stops 3 residues before the CDR3 terminus; the germline J gene supplies the remainder. This chain joins TRBV7-2 and TRBJ1-2; D uncertain. The CDR3 runs to 13 residues. V was pared by 5 bases and J by 2 bases, with 9 bases between. CDR1 and CDR2 from the germline V gene are SGHTA and FQGNSA. The sequenced CDR3 bases are TGTGCCAGCAGCCCCCAGGAAAACTATGGC. Translated, it gives CASSPQENYG. In full, the CDR3 is CASSPQENYGYTF.

As regards this clone: The CDR3 end lies 3 residues beyond the end of the read and is filled in from the germline J gene. This chain links TRBV18 with TRBJ2-7; possible D gene TRBD1, 6 bases. The CDR3 sequence is 22 residues long. V was shortened by 0 bases and J by 6 bases, with 36 bases between the two germline ends. Germline loops: CDR1 KGHSH, CDR2 LQKENI. The CDR3 is CASSPPFVPGVAIVLPHREQYF. The covered CDR3 bases are TGTGCCAGCTCACCACCGTTTGTTCCAGGGGTAGCCATAGTTCTTCCACATCGCGAG.

This clone was seen more than once but under ten times. The read finishes 3 residues shy of the CDR3 end, and the germline J gene is used to complete it. The chain carries TRBV20-1 and TRBJ2-3; 10 positions match TRBD1. The CDR3 loop spans 14 amino acids. The germline V gene encodes CDR1 DFQATT and CDR2 SNEGSKA (reference sequence). The sequenced part of the CDR3 DNA is TGCAGTGCTAGGGGGACAGGGGATTGGGAGACG. This sequence encodes CSARGTGDWET. The complete CDR3 protein is CSARGTGDWETQYF.

This clone came up many times. With the read ending 3 residues before the CDR3 end, the germline J gene is used to fill in that end. The rearrangement joins TRBV30 to TRBJ2-2; 9 nucleotides match TRBD2. The CDR3 is 15 residues long. Germline CDR1 reads GTSNPN; CDR2 reads SVGIG (reference sequence). V shed 4 bases and J 8 bases; nucleotides not matched to a gene: 11. Incomplete CDR3 DNA: TGTGCCTGGATCGGGTGGGGTAGCGGGAGTGGGGAG. Its protein is CAWIGWGSGSGE. The whole CDR3 protein reads CAWIGWGSGSGELFF.

The table lists this clone with a few counts. Sequencing ends 3 residues short of the CDR3 end; the germline J gene provides the rest. The gene calls are TRBV10-3 and TRBJ2-1; D is uncertain. Germline CDR1 is ENHRY and CDR2 is SYGVKD. Trimming removed 6 bases at V and 0 bases at J, with 15 bases between. The CDR3 consists of 16 residues. The CDR3 sequence: CAISNQFHSSYNEQFF. The sequenced part of the CDR3 DNA is TGTGCCATCAGCAACCAATTTCATAGCTCCTACAATGAG.

This clone was observed many times. Read coverage stops 3 residues before the CDR3 terminus; the germline J gene supplies the remainder. The chain joins TRBV20-1 to TRBJ2-1, with 9 bases identical to TRBD1. The V gene end was trimmed by 6 bases and the J gene end by 1 base; junction bases not matched to a gene: 7. Looked up from germline, CDR1 is DFQATT and CDR2 is SNEGSKA (reference sequence). The CDR3 loop spans 15 amino acids. Incomplete CDR3 DNA: TGCAGTGCCCAGATGGACAGGGGATCCTACAATGAG. Protein: CSAQMDRGSYNE. Given in full, the CDR3 is CSAQMDRGSYNEQFF.

Many counts were recorded for this clone. The read gets to within 3 residues of the CDR3 end, and the germline J gene fills in the rest. The chain has TRBV7-2 and TRBJ2-7; tentative D call: TRBD2 (6 bases). Trimming removed 3 bases at V and 4 bases at J, with 13 bases between. Germline CDR1 reads SGHTA; CDR2 reads FQGNSA. This CDR3 spans 14 amino acids. The CDR3 bases that were read are TGTGCCAGCAGCTTCTGGAGGGCAGGTTACGAG. Amino acids: CASSFWRAGYE. The CDR3 in full is CASSFWRAGYEQYF.